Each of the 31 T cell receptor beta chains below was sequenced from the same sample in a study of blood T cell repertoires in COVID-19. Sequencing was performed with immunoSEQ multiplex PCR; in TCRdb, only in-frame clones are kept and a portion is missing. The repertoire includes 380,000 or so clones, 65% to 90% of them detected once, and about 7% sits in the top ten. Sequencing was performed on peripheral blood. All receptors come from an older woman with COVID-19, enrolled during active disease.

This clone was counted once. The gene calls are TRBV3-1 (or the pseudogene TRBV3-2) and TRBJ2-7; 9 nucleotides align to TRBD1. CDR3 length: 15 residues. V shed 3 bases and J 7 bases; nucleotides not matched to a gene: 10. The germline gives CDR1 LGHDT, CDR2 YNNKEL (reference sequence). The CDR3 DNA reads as TGTGCCAGCAGCCACAGGGGGACAGGGCTCCGTGAGCAGTACTTC. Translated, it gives CASSHRGTGLREQYF.

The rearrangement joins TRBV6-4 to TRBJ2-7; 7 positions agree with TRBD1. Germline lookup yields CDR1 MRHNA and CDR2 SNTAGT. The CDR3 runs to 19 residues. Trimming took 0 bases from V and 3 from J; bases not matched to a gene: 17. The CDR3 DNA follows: TGTGCCAGCAGTGACTCGAGTCCAACGACAGGGAAATTTATCTACGAGCAGTACTTC. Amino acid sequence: CASSDSSPTTGKFIYEQYF.

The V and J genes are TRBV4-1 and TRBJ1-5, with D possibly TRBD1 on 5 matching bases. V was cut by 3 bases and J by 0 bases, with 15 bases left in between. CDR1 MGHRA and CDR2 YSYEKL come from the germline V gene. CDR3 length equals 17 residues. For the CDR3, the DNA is TGCGCCAGCAGCCACCCCCGGGGGGGAACTAGCAATCAGCCCCAGCATTTT. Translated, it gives CASSHPRGGTSNQPQHF.

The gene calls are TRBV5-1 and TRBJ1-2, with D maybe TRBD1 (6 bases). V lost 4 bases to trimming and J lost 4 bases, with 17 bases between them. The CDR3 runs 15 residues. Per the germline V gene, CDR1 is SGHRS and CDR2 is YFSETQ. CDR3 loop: CASSDGTPLGYGYTF. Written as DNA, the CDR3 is TGCGCCAGCAGCGACGGGACACCTCTTGGCTATGGCTACACCTTC.

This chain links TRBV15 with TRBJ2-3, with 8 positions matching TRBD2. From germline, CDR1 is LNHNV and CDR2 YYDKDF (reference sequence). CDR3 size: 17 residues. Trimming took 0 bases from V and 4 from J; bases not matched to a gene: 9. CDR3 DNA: TGTGCCACCAGCAGAGATCGGGGGGGCAACAAAGCAGATACGCAGTATTTT. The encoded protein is CATSRDRGGNKADTQYF.

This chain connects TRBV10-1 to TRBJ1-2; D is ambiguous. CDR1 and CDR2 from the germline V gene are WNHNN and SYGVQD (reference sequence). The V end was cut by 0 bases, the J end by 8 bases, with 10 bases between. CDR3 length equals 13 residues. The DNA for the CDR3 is TGCGCCAGCAGTGAGTCGGGTTTGGGCGGCTACACCTTC. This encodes CASSESGLGGYTF.

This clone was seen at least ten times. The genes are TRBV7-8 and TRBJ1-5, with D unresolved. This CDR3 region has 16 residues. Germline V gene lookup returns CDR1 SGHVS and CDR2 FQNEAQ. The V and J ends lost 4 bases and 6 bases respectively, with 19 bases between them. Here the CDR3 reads CASSSRVSWSVQPQHF. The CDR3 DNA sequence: TGTGCCAGCAGCTCTCGGGTCAGCTGGAGTGTTCAGCCCCAGCATTTT.

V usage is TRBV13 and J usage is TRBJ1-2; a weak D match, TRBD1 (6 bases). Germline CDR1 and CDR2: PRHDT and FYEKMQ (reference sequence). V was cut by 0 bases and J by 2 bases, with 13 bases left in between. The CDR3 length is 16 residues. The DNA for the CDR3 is TGTGCCAGCAGCTTAGGCCGAGGCAGGGGAAACTATGGCTACACCTTC. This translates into CASSLGRGRGNYGYTF.

CDR3 sequence: CASSSRWTSGGAAETQYF. In nucleotides, the CDR3 is TGTGCCAGCAGCTCCCGCTGGACTAGCGGGGGGGCAGCGGAGACCCAGTACTTC. V is TRBV7-9 and J is TRBJ2-5; 15 nucleotides line up with TRBD2. With 4 bases clipped from V and 5 bases from J, the junction kept 11 bases outside the gene matches. Germline CDR1 and CDR2: SEHNR and FQNEAQ (reference sequence). The CDR3 contains 18 residues.

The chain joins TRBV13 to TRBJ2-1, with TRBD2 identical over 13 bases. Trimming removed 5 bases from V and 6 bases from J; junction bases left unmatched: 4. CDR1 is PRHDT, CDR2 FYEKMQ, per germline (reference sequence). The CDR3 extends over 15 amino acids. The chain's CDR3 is CASSALAGGRNEQFF. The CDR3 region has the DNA TGTGCCAGCAGCGCACTAGCGGGGGGGCGCAATGAGCAGTTCTTC.

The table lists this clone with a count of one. In nucleotides, the CDR3 is TGTGCCAGCAGCCAAGGCGGCGTTTCACCCTATGGCTACACCTTC. It translates to CASSQGGVSPYGYTF. The genes are TRBV4-2 and TRBJ1-2; no firm D call. This CDR3 spans 15 amino acids. Germline V lookup: CDR1 LGHNA, CDR2 YNFKEQ. Between the trimmed V and J ends, which lost 1 base and 4 bases, there was a span of 13 bases.

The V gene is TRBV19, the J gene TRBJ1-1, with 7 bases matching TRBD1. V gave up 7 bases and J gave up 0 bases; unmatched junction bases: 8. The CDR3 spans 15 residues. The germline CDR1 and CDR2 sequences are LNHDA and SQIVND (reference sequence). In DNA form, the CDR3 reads TGTGCCAGTACCGTCAGGGGGACCATGAACACTGAAGCTTTCTTT. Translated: CASTVRGTMNTEAFF.

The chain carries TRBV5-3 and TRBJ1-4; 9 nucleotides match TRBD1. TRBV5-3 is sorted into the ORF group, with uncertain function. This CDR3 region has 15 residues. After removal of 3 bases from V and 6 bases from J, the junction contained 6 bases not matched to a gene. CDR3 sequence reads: CARSCIQGADEKLFF. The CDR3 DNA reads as TGTGCCAGAAGCTGCATACAGGGGGCTGATGAAAAACTGTTTTTT.

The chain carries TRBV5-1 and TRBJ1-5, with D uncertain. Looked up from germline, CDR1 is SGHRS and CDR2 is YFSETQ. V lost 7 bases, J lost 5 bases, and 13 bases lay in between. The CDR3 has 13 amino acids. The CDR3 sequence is CASSEGLDQPQHF. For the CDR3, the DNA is TGCGCCAGCTCCGAGGGTTTGGATCAGCCCCAGCATTTT.

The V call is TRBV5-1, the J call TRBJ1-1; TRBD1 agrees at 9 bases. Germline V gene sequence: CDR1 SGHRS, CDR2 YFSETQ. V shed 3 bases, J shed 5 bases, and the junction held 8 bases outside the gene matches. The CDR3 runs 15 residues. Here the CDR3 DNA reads TGCGCCAGCAGCTGGGCGACAGGGGGATCGACTGAAGCTTTCTTT. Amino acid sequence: CASSWATGGSTEAFF.

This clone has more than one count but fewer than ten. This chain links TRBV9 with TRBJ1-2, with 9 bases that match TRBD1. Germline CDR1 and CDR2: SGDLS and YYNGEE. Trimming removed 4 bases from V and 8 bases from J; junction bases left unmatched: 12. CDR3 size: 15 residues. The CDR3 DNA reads TGTGCCAGCAGCAACCGCAGGGTTACAGGGGGCGGCTACACCTTC. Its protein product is CASSNRRVTGGGYTF. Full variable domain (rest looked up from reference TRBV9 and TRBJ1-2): DSGVTQTPKHLITATGQRVTLRCSPRSGDLSVYWYQQSLDQGLQFLIQYYNGEERAKGNILERFSAQQFPDLHSELNLSSLELGDSALYFCASSNRRVTGGGYTFGSGTRLTVV.

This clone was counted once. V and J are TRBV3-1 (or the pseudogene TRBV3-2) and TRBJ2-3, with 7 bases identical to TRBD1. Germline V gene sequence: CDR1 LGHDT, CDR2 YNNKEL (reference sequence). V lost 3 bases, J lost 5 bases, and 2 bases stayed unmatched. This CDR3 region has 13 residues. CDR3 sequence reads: CASSQSGGDTQYF. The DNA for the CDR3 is TGTGCCAGCAGCCAGTCAGGGGGAGATACGCAGTATTTT.

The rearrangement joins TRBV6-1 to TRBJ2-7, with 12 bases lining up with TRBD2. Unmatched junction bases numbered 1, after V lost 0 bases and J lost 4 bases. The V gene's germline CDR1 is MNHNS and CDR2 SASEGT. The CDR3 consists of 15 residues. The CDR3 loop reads CASSEAGTSGYEQYF. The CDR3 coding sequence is TGTGCCAGCAGTGAAGCTGGGACTAGCGGGTACGAGCAGTACTTC.

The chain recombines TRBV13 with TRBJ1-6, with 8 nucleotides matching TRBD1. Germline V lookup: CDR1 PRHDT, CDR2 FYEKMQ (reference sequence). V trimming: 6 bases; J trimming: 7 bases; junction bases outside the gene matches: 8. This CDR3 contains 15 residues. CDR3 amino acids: CASRVQGASNSPLHF. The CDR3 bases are TGTGCCAGCAGGGTTCAGGGGGCTAGCAATTCACCCCTCCACTTT.

CDR3: CASSPSNRGINSPLHF. The CDR3 DNA is TGTGCCAGCTCACCAAGTAACAGGGGTATCAATTCACCCCTCCACTTT. The V gene is TRBV18, the J gene TRBJ1-6, with 7 bases that match TRBD1. Germline lookup yields CDR1 KGHSH and CDR2 LQKENI. Losses at the gene ends were 2 bases for V and 7 bases for J; bases not matched to a gene: 8. The CDR3 runs 16 residues.

The CDR3 DNA reads TGTGCCAGCAGCTTGGATGGAGCCAGGGGAAGGTTCCAAGAGACCCAGTACTTC. It codes for CASSLDGARGRFQETQYF. V gene TRBV5-4 combines with J gene TRBJ2-5; D is perhaps TRBD1 (6 bases). The V end lost 0 bases, the J end lost 1 base, and 19 bases lay between the germline ends. The CDR3 is made up of 18 amino acids. Per the germline V gene, CDR1 is SGHNT and CDR2 is YYREEE (reference sequence).

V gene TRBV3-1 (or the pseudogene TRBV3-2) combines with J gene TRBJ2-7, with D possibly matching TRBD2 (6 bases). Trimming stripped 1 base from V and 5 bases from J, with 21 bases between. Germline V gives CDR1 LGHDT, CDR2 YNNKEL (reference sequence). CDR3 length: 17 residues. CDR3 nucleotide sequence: TGTGCCAGCAGCCAAGGGGGGTCGTGGCTCAGGGAGGACGAGCAGTACTTC. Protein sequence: CASSQGGSWLREDEQYF.

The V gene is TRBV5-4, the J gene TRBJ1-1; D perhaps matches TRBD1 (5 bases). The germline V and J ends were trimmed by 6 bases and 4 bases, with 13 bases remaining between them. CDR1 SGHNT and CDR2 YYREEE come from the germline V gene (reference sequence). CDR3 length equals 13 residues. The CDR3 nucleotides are TGTGCCAGCACAGGGTCAGGTCGCACTGAAGCTTTCTTT. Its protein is CASTGSGRTEAFF.

The CDR3 bases are TGTGCCAGCAGTCCATCTAGCGGGAGATACAATGAGCAGTTCTTC. As protein: CASSPSSGRYNEQFF. V is TRBV7-6 and J is TRBJ2-1; 10 positions match TRBD2. This CDR3 region has 15 residues. Germline CDR1 is SGHVS and CDR2 is FNYEAQ. After removal of 6 bases from V and 4 bases from J, the junction contained 6 bases not matched to a gene.

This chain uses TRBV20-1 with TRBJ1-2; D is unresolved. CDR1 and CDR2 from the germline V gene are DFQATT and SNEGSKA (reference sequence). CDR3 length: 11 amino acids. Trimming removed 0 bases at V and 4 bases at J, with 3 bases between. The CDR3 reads CSARDSYGYTF. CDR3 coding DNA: TGCAGTGCTAGAGACAGCTATGGCTACACCTTC.

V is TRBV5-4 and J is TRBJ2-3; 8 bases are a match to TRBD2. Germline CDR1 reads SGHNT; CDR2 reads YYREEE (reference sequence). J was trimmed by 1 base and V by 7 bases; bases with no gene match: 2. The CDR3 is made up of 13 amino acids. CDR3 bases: TGTGCCAGCCAGACTAGCGGCACAGATACGCAGTATTTT. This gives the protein CASQTSGTDTQYF.

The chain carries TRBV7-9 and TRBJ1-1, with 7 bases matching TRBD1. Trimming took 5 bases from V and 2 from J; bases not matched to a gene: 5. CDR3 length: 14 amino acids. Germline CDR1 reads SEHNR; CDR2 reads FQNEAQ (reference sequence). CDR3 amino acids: CASSLVGGNTEAFF. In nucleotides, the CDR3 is TGTGCCAGCAGCCTCGTAGGGGGCAACACTGAAGCTTTCTTT.

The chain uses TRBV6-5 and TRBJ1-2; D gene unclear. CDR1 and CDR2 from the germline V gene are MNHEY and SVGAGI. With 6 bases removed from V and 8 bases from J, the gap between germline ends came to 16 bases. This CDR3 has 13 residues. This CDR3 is CASRGGSRGGYTF. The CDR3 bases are TGTGCCAGCAGGGGCGGGTCACGGGGAGGCTACACCTTC.

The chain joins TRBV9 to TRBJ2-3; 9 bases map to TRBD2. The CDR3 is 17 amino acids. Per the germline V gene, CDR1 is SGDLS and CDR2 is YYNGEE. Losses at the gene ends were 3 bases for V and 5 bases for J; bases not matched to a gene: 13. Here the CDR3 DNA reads TGTGCCAGCAGCGGACGGTTAGGCGGGGGGGCAGGAGATACGCAGTATTTT. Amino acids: CASSGRLGGGAGDTQYF.

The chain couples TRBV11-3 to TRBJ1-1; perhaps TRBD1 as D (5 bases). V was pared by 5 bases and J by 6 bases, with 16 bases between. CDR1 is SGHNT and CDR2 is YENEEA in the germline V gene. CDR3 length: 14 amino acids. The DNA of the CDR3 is TGTGCCAGCAGCCTATCGGGGGTTGCGGCTGAAGCTTTCTTT. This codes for CASSLSGVAAEAFF.

The CDR3 region is CASSPTSGGPTDTQYF. CDR3 nucleotide sequence: TGTGCCAGCTCACCGACTAGCGGGGGACCCACAGATACGCAGTATTTT. The chain joins TRBV18 to TRBJ2-3; 12 bases agree with TRBD2. This CDR3 contains 16 residues. J was trimmed by 2 bases and V by 3 bases; bases with no gene match: 3. Germline CDR1 and CDR2: KGHSH and LQKENI.